This T cell receptor (beta chain) was documented in a study of CD8 T cells in ankylosing spondylitis. Study observations and caveats: The authors found the disease-linked clones to be CD8+ and relatively rare in peripheral blood. Reportedly, significant enrichment of disease-linked clones occurred in matched ankylosing spondylitis synovial fluid. What seemed typical of ankylosing spondylitis blood was a TCR beta motif built from several highly homologous variants.

The CDR3 sequence is 13 residues long. Germline assignment: CDR1 DFQATT and CDR2 SNEGSKA (reference sequence). V dropped 5 bases and J dropped 5 bases, with 15 bases sitting between them. Molecular-barcoded quantitative 5'-RACE produced these TCR beta libraries. Each CDR3 protein gets one entry after TCRdb re-called the 5' RACE reads with MiXCR. Here the sample spans about 150,000 distinct CDR3 sequences, under 45% being singletons. Remarks on this clonotype: Its specificity is not known.

This chain links TRBV20-1 with TRBJ1-2, with TRBD1 as a possible D gene (5 bases). The sample comprised synovial fluid, either unsorted or a sorted T cell fraction (not recorded which). This clonotype was obtained from a male donor with ankylosing spondylitis. The CDR3, as DNA: TGCAGTGCTGGGACCCATCGAGGGTATGGCTACACCTTC. Its translation is CSAGTHRGYGYTF.